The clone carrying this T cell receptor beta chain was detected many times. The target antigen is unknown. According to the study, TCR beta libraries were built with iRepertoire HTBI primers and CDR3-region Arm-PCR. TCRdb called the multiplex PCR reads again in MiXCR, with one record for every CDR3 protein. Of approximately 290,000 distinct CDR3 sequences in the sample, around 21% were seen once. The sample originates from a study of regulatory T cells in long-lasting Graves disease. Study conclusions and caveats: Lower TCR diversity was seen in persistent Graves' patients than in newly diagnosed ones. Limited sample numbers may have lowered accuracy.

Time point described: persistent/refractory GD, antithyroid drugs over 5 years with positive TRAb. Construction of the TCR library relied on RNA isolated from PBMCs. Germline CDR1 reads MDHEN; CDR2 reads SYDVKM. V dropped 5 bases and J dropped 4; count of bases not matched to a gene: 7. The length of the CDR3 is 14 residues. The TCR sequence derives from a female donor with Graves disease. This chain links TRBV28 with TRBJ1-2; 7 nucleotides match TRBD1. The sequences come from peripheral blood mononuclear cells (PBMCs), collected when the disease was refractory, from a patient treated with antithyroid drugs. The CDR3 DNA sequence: TGTGCCAGCAGTCCTACAGGGGTCGGCTATGGCTACACCTTC. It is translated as CASSPTGVGYGYTF.